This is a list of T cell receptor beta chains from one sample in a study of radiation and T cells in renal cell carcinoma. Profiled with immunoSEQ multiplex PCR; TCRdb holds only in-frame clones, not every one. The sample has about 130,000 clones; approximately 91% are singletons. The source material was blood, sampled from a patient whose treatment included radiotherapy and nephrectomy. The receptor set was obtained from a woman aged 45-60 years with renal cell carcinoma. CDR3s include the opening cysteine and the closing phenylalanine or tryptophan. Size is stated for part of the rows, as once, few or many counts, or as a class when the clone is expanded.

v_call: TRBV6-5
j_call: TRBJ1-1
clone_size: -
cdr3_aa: CASSYNRDLDEAFF

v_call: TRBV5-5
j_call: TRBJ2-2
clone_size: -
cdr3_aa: CASSADQLGTGELFF

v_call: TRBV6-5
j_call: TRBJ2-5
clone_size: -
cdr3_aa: CASSYSEDGGAQYF

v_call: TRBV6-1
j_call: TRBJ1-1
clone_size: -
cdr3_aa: CASSVPDLNTEAFF

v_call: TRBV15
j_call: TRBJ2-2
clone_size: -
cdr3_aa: CATTPDATAGDTGELFF

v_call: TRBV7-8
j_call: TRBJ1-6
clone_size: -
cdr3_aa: CASSPPGRGNSPLHF

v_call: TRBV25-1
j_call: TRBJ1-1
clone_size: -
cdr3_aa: CASSESGGAGAYIEAFF

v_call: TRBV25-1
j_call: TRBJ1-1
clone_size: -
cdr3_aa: CATQRIGVGSNTEAFF

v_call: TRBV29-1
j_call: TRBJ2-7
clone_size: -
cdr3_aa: CSVVSTGGATGEQYF

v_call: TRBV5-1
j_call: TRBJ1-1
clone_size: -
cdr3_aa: CASSLEVARGGAFF

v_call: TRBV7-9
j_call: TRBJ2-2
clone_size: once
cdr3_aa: CASSWGTDTSVTGELFF

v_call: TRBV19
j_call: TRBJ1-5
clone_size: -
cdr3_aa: CASTHDLWGAGNQPQHF

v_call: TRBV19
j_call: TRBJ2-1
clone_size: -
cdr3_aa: CASSIRAYNEQFF

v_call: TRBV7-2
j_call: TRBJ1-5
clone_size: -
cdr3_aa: CASSFGAGDQPQHF

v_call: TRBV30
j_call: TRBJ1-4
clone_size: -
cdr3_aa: CAWSPGRINEKLFF

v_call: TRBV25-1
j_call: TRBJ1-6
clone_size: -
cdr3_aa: CASSESGFHNSPLHF

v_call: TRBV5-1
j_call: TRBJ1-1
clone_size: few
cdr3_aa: CASSPRTGTNTEAFF

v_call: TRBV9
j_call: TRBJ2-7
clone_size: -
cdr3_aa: CASSVAGLAGLEQYF

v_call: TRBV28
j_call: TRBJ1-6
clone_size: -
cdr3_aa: CASSPIQGVYSPLHF

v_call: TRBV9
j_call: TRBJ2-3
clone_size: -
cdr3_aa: CASSVPTNPDTQYF

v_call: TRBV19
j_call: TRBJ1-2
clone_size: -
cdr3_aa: CASSIVSAQGLAGYTF

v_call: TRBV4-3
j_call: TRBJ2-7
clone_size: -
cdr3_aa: CASSQDTGDEQYF

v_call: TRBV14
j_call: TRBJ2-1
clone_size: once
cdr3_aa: CASSQGDRGYNEQFF

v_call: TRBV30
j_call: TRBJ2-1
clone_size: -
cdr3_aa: CAWSAGGIDEQFF

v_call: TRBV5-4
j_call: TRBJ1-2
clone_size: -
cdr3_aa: CASSIPTGSNYGYTF

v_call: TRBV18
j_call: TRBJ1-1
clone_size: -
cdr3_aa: CASSPPGRMNTEAFF

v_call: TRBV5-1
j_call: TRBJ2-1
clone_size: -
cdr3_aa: CASSLVGGKSSYNEQFF

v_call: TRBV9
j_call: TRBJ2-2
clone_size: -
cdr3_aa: CASSVVSASTGELFF

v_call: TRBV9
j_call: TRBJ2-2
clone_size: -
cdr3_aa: CASSPRRDSISGELFF

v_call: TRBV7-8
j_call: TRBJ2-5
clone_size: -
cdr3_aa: CASSSGLGQETQYF

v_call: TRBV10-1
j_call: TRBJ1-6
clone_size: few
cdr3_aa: CASSEWTSPLHF

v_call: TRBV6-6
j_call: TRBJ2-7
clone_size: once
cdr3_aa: CASSYREFYEQYF

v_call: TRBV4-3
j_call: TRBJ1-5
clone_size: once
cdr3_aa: CASSQGVAGAQPQHF

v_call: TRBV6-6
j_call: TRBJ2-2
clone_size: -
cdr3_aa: CASLDLNAGELFF

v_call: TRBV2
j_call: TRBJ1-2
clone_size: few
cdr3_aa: CASRREANYGYTF

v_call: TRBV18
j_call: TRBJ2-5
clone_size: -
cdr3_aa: CASSETLQETQYF

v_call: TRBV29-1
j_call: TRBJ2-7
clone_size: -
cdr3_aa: CSVMDRGFNEQYF

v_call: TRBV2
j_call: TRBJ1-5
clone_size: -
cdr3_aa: CASSTYSLSNQPQHF

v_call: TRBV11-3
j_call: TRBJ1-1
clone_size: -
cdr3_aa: CASSLVGAATEAFF

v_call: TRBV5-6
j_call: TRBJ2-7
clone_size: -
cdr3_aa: CASSFSYEQYF

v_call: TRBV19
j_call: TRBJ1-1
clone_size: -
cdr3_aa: CASSPRDRDAFF

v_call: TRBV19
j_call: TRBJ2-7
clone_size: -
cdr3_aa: CASSPASGGPLISYEQYF

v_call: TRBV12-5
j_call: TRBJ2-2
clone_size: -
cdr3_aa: CASGFTGQVRLGELFF

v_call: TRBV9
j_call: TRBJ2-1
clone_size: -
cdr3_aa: CASSSPPTSRNGQFF

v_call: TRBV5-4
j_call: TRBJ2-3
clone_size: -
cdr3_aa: CASRSLRDLTDTQYF

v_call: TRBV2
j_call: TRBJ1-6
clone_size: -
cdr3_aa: CASSENSLKNNSPLHF

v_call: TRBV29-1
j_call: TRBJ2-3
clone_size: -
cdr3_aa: CSVSRLAGGLGDTQYF

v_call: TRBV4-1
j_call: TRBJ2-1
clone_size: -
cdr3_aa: CASSPLTLKPSNEQFF